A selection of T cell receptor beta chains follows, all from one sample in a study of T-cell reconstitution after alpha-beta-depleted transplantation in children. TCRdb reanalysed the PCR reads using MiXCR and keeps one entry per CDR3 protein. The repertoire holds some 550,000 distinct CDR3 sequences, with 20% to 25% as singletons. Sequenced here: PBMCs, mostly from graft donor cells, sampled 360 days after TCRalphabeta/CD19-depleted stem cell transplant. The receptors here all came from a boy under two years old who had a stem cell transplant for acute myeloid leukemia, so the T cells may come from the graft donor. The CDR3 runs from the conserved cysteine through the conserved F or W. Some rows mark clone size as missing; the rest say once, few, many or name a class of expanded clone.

CDR3aa: CSAYFPGLAGWETQYF; abundance: few; v_gene: TRBV20-1; j_gene: TRBJ2-5
CDR3aa: CASSEARGRSGELFF; abundance: many; v_gene: TRBV2; j_gene: TRBJ2-2
CDR3aa: CASSEYAGGRRTDTQYF; abundance: many; v_gene: TRBV19; j_gene: TRBJ2-3
CDR3aa: CASSLSQGRIAGELFF; abundance: few; v_gene: TRBV12-3/TRBV12-4; j_gene: TRBJ2-2
CDR3aa: CSARFAGTTDTQYF; abundance: few; v_gene: TRBV20-1; j_gene: TRBJ2-3
CDR3aa: CASSYSRRIGSYNEQFF; abundance: few; v_gene: TRBV6-5; j_gene: TRBJ2-1
CDR3aa: CASSAWTRDTHRHYEQYF; abundance: .; v_gene: TRBV25-1; j_gene: TRBJ2-7
CDR3aa: CASSLGSGQINSPLHF; abundance: .; v_gene: TRBV5-1; j_gene: TRBJ1-6
CDR3aa: CASSLEDGVAEAFF; abundance: .; v_gene: TRBV7-2; j_gene: TRBJ1-1
CDR3aa: CASSPSGEYNEQFF; abundance: .; v_gene: TRBV7-9; j_gene: TRBJ2-1
CDR3aa: CASSATSGGKQFF; abundance: .; v_gene: TRBV11-3; j_gene: TRBJ2-1
CDR3aa: CASSSRGRDTQYF; abundance: many; v_gene: TRBV13; j_gene: TRBJ2-3
CDR3aa: CASSFQGGSYNEQFF; abundance: many; v_gene: TRBV7-8; j_gene: TRBJ2-1
CDR3aa: CASSVGWGGLDTQYF; abundance: .; v_gene: TRBV9; j_gene: TRBJ2-3
CDR3aa: CASSLQHPSYEQYF; abundance: .; v_gene: TRBV4-3; j_gene: TRBJ2-7
CDR3aa: CASSLDGVRQPQHF; abundance: many; v_gene: TRBV7-2; j_gene: TRBJ1-5
CDR3aa: CASSPRDRSFSYEQYF; abundance: many; v_gene: TRBV5-1; j_gene: TRBJ2-7
CDR3aa: CASSLVDGTYEQYF; abundance: .; v_gene: TRBV7-6; j_gene: TRBJ2-7
CDR3aa: CASGLVVLVSYNEQFF; abundance: many; v_gene: TRBV12-5; j_gene: TRBJ2-1
CDR3aa: CASTKLPGTGLNEQFF; abundance: many; v_gene: TRBV12-3/TRBV12-4; j_gene: TRBJ2-1
CDR3aa: CSAWQALTEAFF; abundance: few; v_gene: TRBV20-1; j_gene: TRBJ1-1
CDR3aa: CAISESTAAHQFF; abundance: .; v_gene: TRBV10-3; j_gene: TRBJ2-1
CDR3aa: CASSFSWVQSGGNTEAFF; abundance: many; v_gene: TRBV11-1; j_gene: TRBJ1-1
CDR3aa: CASSTFEFGTRTDTQYF; abundance: .; v_gene: TRBV7-9; j_gene: TRBJ2-3
CDR3aa: CASSLERYQETQYF; abundance: few; v_gene: TRBV7-2; j_gene: TRBJ2-5
CDR3aa: CSARDRGWTGELFF; abundance: .; v_gene: TRBV20-1; j_gene: TRBJ2-2
CDR3aa: CASSNRARGTGELFF; abundance: many; v_gene: TRBV7-9; j_gene: TRBJ2-2
CDR3aa: CSARLGRGSNQPQHF; abundance: many; v_gene: TRBV20-1; j_gene: TRBJ1-5